This T cell receptor beta chain was found in a study of post-analysis software for immune sequencing data. About this clonotype: What it binds is unknown.

Notes on the study in general: A significant reduction in normalized Chao1 diversity was observed in multiple sclerosis patients versus controls.

Unique molecular identifiers featured in each of the TCR beta cDNA libraries. TCRdb fed the PCR reads into MiXCR, producing one record per CDR3 protein. The table has 350,000 to 450,000 distinct CDR3 sequences, 35% to 45% seen once. The clonotype was recovered from a girl aged 2 to 9 with multiple sclerosis. Sequencing used blood.

In nucleotides, the CDR3 is TGTGCCAGCAGCTCCGTACTAGCGGGGGCCTACAATGAGCAGTTCTTC. It yields the protein CASSSVLAGAYNEQFF. The V and J genes are TRBV7-2 and TRBJ2-1, with TRBD2 matching over 11 bases. The germline V gene has CDR1 SGHTA and CDR2 FQGNSA. The length of the CDR3 is 16 residues. Losses at the gene ends were 4 bases for V and 2 bases for J; bases not matched to a gene: 4.